These 5 T cell receptor beta chains originate from one sample sequenced in a study of T cell responses to AZD1222 COVID-19 vaccine. Profiled with immunoSEQ multiplex PCR; TCRdb holds only in-frame clones, not every one. The sample has roughly 140,000 clones, under 95% seen once. The sequenced sample was peripheral blood, obtained on day 0 of MenACWY control vaccination. All receptors come from an adult in good health.

The chain combines TRBV5-4 with TRBJ1-6; tentative D call: TRBD1 (5 bases). The germline CDR1 and CDR2 sequences are SGHNT and YYREEE (reference sequence). V lost 4 bases and J lost 0, with 8 bases in between. The CDR3 spans 15 residues. Here the CDR3 DNA reads TGTGCCAGCAGCCCGGGGGGCTCCTATAATTCACCCCTCCACTTT. Its protein product is CASSPGGSYNSPLHF.

The chain carries TRBV3-1 (or the pseudogene TRBV3-2) and TRBJ1-2; no clear D gene. The V gene lost 0 bases and the J gene lost 1 base, with 9 bases spanning the gap. The CDR3 is 15 residues long. Germline V gene sequence: CDR1 LGHDT, CDR2 YNNKEL (reference sequence). The CDR3 coding sequence is TGTGCCAGCAGCCAAGACAGAACCCATAACTATGGCTACACCTTC. Translated: CASSQDRTHNYGYTF.

V usage is TRBV4-1 and J usage is TRBJ1-2; no clear D gene. The germline V gene has CDR1 MGHRA and CDR2 YSYEKL. CDR3 length equals 15 residues. V lost 0 bases, J lost 2 bases, and 10 bases lay in between. The chain's CDR3 is CASSQDQNSNYGYTF. The DNA of the CDR3 is TGCGCCAGCAGCCAAGATCAGAACAGCAACTATGGCTACACCTTC.

The genes are TRBV7-9 and TRBJ1-6; the D gene is possibly TRBD1 (6 bases). The V gene lost 5 bases and the J gene lost 8 bases, with 10 bases spanning the gap. This CDR3 is built from 13 residues. CDR1 is SEHNR, CDR2 FQNEAQ, per germline (reference sequence). DNA of the CDR3: TGTGCCAGCAGCGAAGGGGGGGATTCACCCCTCCACTTT. This translates into CASSEGGDSPLHF. Looking up the rest from reference TRBV7-9 and TRBJ1-6 gives the full variable domain: DTGVSQNPRHKITKRGQNVTFRCDPISEHNRLYWYRQTLGQGPEFLTYFQNEAQLEKSRLLSDRFSAERPKGSFSTLEIQRTEQGDSAMYLCASSEGGDSPLHFGNGTRLTVT.

The chain is built from TRBV6-5 and TRBJ2-1; 8 bases map to TRBD2. The V gene's germline CDR1 is MNHEY and CDR2 SVGAGI. V shed 6 bases, J shed 8 bases, and the junction held 6 bases outside the gene matches. This CDR3 spans 13 amino acids. CDR3 coding DNA: TGTGCCAGCAGCCGGGGACTAGTCGATGAGCAGTTCTTC. Residues: CASSRGLVDEQFF.